The 21 T cell receptor beta chains below come from one sample, sequenced in a study of molecular identifiers for immune sequencing clone quantification. Via MiXCR, TCRdb re-called the PCR reads, giving one row per CDR3 protein. The sample includes 45,000 to 55,000 distinct CDR3 sequences, roughly a third of them seen just once. Sequenced: naive CD8+ T cells from blood, with Jurkat cell RNA spiked in. As for subset: FACS-sorted CD8+CD4-CCR7+CD45RA+ naive T cells. Source of these receptors: a human donor in good health. Some libraries in this study had Jurkat cell RNA spiked in.

In its sample, this clonotype was seen many times. The CDR3 nucleotides read TGCAGTGCTAGAGGCGGGACTAGCGGGCTAAATACGCAGTATTTT. Translated: CSARGGTSGLNTQYF. The chain uses TRBV20-1 and TRBJ2-3; 12 bases match TRBD2. The CDR3 has 15 residues. CDR1 and CDR2 from the germline V gene are DFQATT and SNEGSKA (reference sequence). Trimming at V came to 1 base and at J to 7 bases, leaving 6 bases not matched to a gene.

This clonotype was counted ten times or more. V usage is TRBV28 and J usage is TRBJ2-3, with 7 nucleotides matching TRBD2. This CDR3 is 15 amino acids long. The J segment lost 5 bases and the V segment lost 7 bases, leaving 12 bases of the junction unmatched. CDR1 is MDHEN, CDR2 SYDVKM, per germline. CDR3 region: CASTLAGPPGDTQYF. The CDR3 DNA is TGTGCCAGCACGTTAGCGGGCCCCCCGGGAGATACGCAGTATTTT.

Concerning this clonotype: Germline and junction disagree at one end, which may indicate a read error. This chain joins TRBV20-1 and TRBJ2-4, with D maybe TRBD1 (6 bases). This CDR3 contains 15 residues. Germline assignment: CDR1 DFQATT and CDR2 SNEGSKA (reference sequence). The CDR3 DNA reads TGCAGTGCTACGTCAGGGGAAGAGGCCAAAAGCATTCAGTACTTC. Amino acids: CSATSGEEAKSIQYF.

The chain recombines TRBV28 with TRBJ2-5, with 11 bases lining up with TRBD1. Germline trimming cut 2 bases from V and 4 bases from J; bases unmatched to any gene: 9. The CDR3 covers 17 residues. Germline-derived CDR1 and CDR2 are MDHEN and SYDVKM. CDR3 coding DNA: TGTGCCAGCAGTTTAGCACGGACAGGGGGCCTGGGAGAGACCCAGTACTTC. Its protein product is CASSLARTGGLGETQYF.

The V call is TRBV7-9, the J call TRBJ2-1, with 14 positions matching TRBD2. CDR1 SEHNR and CDR2 FQNEAQ come from the germline V gene (reference sequence). The CDR3 runs to 16 residues. Losses at the gene ends were 4 bases for V and 8 bases for J; bases not matched to a gene: 7. The CDR3 bases are TGTGCCAGCAGCTCCCCGGGACTAGCGGGAGTACATGAGCAGTTCTTC. Protein sequence: CASSSPGLAGVHEQFF.

The table lists this clonotype with many counts. The chain recombines TRBV28 with TRBJ2-3, with 10 bases identical to TRBD1. CDR1 and CDR2 (germline): MDHEN, SYDVKM. There are 15 residues in the CDR3. J was trimmed by 5 bases and V by 7 bases; bases with no gene match: 9. The CDR3 spells CASIPPGQGLDTQYF. Here the CDR3 DNA reads TGTGCCAGCATCCCCCCGGGACAGGGGTTAGATACGCAGTATTTT.

On this clonotype itself: This may arise from a read error, as a much more abundant clone is one base away. The genes are TRBV6-5 and TRBJ2-7, with a possible D match to TRBD2 (5 bases). The CDR3 runs to 15 residues. Germline CDR1 reads MNHEY; CDR2 reads SVGAGI. CDR3 coding DNA: TGTGCCAGCAGCCCCACACGGACGGGCTTTTGGGAGCAGCACTTC. Residues: CASSPTRTGFWEQHF.

The sample holds many counts of this clonotype. The genes are TRBV28 and TRBJ2-2; 10 nucleotides agree with TRBD2. The V segment lost 3 bases and the J segment 7 bases; nucleotides outside the gene matches: 8. The CDR3 length is 16 residues. The germline gives CDR1 MDHEN, CDR2 SYDVKM. The CDR3 coding sequence is TGTGCCAGCAGTTTGGAGCGGGAGGGCCTGGACGGGGAGCTGTTTTTT. Protein sequence: CASSLEREGLDGELFF.

The V and J genes are TRBV5-6 and TRBJ2-5; D ambiguous. In germline, CDR1 is SGHDT, CDR2 YYEEEE. The CDR3 runs to 13 residues. With 3 bases removed from V and 1 base from J, the gap between germline ends came to 7 bases. The CDR3 nucleotides read TGTGCCAGCAGCTGGGGTGCCCAAGAGACCCAGTACTTC. Encoded protein: CASSWGAQETQYF.

The chain carries TRBV28 and TRBJ2-5, with D maybe TRBD2 (5 bases). V lost 4 bases to trimming and J lost 9 bases, with 30 bases between them. CDR1 MDHEN and CDR2 SYDVKM come from the germline V gene. The CDR3 is 18 amino acids. The CDR3 loop is CASSSLLPGRTPVLSQYF. CDR3 nucleotide sequence: TGTGCCAGCAGTTCCCTCTTACCGGGAAGAACACCGGTCTTGTCCCAGTACTTC.

This clonotype appeared a single time. The CDR3 ends on some other residue instead of the conserved phenylalanine or tryptophan, so this is likely a read error. This sequence joins TRBV5-6 and TRBJ2-1, with 9 bases fitting TRBD2. The germline V gene encodes CDR1 SGHDT and CDR2 YYEEEE. The CDR3 totals 17 residues. The trim removed 3 bases at V and 7 bases at J, leaving 14 bases unmatched. This CDR3 reads CASSSRVAGVPRNEQFL. DNA for the CDR3: TGTGCCAGCAGCTCGAGGGTAGCGGGAGTCCCTCGGAATGAGCAGTTCCTC.

With regard to this clonotype: The junction departs from the called germline gene at one end, perhaps through a read error. The rearrangement uses TRBV20-1 and TRBJ2-7, with TRBD2 matching 9 bases. Per germline, CDR1 DFQATT and CDR2 SNEGSKA (reference sequence). This CDR3 contains 17 residues. This CDR3 is CSARAGGVAGVTYEQYF. The CDR3 DNA sequence: TGCAGTGCGAGAGCAGGCGGGGTAGCGGGGGTAACCTACGAGCAGTACTTC.

This clonotype was picked up many times. A junction boundary mismatches the germline segment, possibly from a read error. V usage is TRBV7-7 and J usage is TRBJ2-7; D gene ambiguous. Looked up from germline, CDR1 is SSHAT and CDR2 is FNYEAQ (reference sequence). CDR3 length: 14 amino acids. CDR3: CASSLGPEVYEQYF. The CDR3 DNA reads as TGTGCTAGCAGCTTAGGACCAGAAGTCTACGAGCAGTACTTC.

The chain combines TRBV7-2 with TRBJ2-7; a weak D match, TRBD2 (5 bases). V lost 1 base, J lost 5 bases, and 9 bases lay in between. From germline, CDR1 is SGHTA and CDR2 FQGNSA. This CDR3 spans 13 amino acids. DNA of the CDR3: TGTGCCAGCAGCTTAGGTAGCGTCAACGAGCAGTACTTC. Its protein product is CASSLGSVNEQYF.

This clonotype has a single count. This may be a read error: a much more frequent sequence differs by one nucleotide. The chain carries TRBV28 and TRBJ2-3; a weak D match, TRBD2 (5 bases). Trimming pared 2 bases from V and 6 bases from J, leaving 9 bases between. The CDR3 has 13 amino acids. Germline loops: CDR1 MDHEN, CDR2 SYDVKM. The CDR3 loop is CASSLQDSDTQYF. DNA for the CDR3: TGTGCCAGCAGTTTACAGGACTCCGATACGCAGTATTTT.

Worth noting for this clonotype: At one of its ends the junction is not consistent with the germline gene, which may arise from a read error. The chain joins TRBV9 to TRBJ2-3; the D gene could be TRBD1 or TRBD2 (7 bases each). CDR3 length: 16 amino acids. CDR1 is SGDLS, CDR2 YYNGEE, per germline. The CDR3 sequence: CACSPGGGQNTDTQYF. The CDR3 DNA reads TGTGCCTGCAGCCCAGGGGGGGGGCAAAACACAGATACGCAGTATTTT.

The chain has TRBV24-1 and TRBJ1-1; the D is unclear. The CDR3 is 12 amino acids. The V gene lost 8 bases and the J gene lost 6 bases, with 12 bases spanning the gap. CDR1 and CDR2 from the germline V gene are KGHDR and SFDVKD. The CDR3 sequence: CATTSETAEAFF. The CDR3 DNA follows: TGTGCCACCACTTCTGAGACCGCTGAAGCTTTCTTT.

Remarks on this clonotype: Possible read error: a much larger clone is one base away. V usage is TRBV4-1 and J usage is TRBJ1-5; perhaps TRBD1 as D (6 bases). There are 14 residues in the CDR3. CDR1 is MGHRA, CDR2 YSYEKL, per germline. CDR3 sequence (DNA): TGCGCCTGCAGCCAAGTGGAGGGGGGACAGCCCCAGCATTTT. This gives the protein CACSQVEGGQPQHF.

The chain carries TRBV5-6 and TRBJ1-6; tentatively, D is TRBD1 (6 bases). Between the trimmed V and J ends, which lost 6 bases and 4 bases, there was a span of 17 bases. Germline V gene data show CDR1 as SGHDT and CDR2 as YYEEEE. This CDR3 contains 16 residues. CDR3 sequence (DNA): TGTGCCAGCAAAGGAACCGGGACACCGTATAATTCACCCCTCCACTTT. Amino acids: CASKGTGTPYNSPLHF. The complete variable domain, with remaining parts taken from reference TRBV5-6 and TRBJ1-6, reads DAGVTQSPTHLIKTRGQQVTLRCSPKSGHDTVSWYQQALGQGPQFIFQYYEEEERQRGNFPDRFSGHQFPNYSSELNVNALLLGDSALYLCASKGTGTPYNSPLHFGNGTRLTVT.

To note about this clonotype: This may be a read error: a much more frequent sequence differs by one nucleotide. The missing conserved phenylalanine or tryptophan at the end of this CDR3 makes a read error likely. V and J are TRBV7-6 and TRBJ1-1; D may be TRBD1 (5 bases). The germline V gene has CDR1 SGHVS and CDR2 FNYEAQ. V dropped 0 bases and J dropped 1 base, with 6 bases sitting between them. CDR3 size: 14 residues. CDR3 DNA sequence: TGTGCCAGCAGCTTAGCGGGGCCGAACACTGAAGCTTTCTAT. Protein product: CASSLAGPNTEAFY.

Comment on this clonotype: It may be a read error: a sequence one base away is much more abundant. The chain combines TRBV7-6 with TRBJ2-5; D gene uncertain. This CDR3 has 11 amino acids. Germline V gene lookup returns CDR1 SGHVS and CDR2 FNYEAQ. CDR3 amino acids: CASSLKETRYF. For the CDR3, the DNA is TGTGCCAGCAGCTTAAAAGAGACCCGGTACTTC.